This note documents a single T cell receptor (beta chain) sequence. The antigen is not known. Method: immunoSEQ multiplex PCR; TCRdb's copy keeps in-frame clones and lacks some. The sample contains approximately 120,000 clones, around 84% of which appear only once. The source of the sample is a study of T cell responses to AZD1222 COVID-19 vaccine. Overall study results and limits: Unmutated variant regions reportedly attract nearly half of all spike-specific TCRs.

Germline V gene data show CDR1 as SGHTA and CDR2 as FQGNSA. CDR3 length: 15 residues. Deletions cut 3 bases from V and 0 bases from J, with 11 bases between. The rearrangement links TRBV7-2 to TRBJ1-1; no reliable D call. This sequence originates from an adult who received the AZD1222 COVID-19 vaccine. The input for sequencing was peripheral blood, taken 28 days after the second AZD1222 dose. The DNA for the CDR3 is TGTGCCAGCAGCTTCCAGGCAGGAGTGAACACTGAAGCTTTCTTT. This translates into CASSFQAGVNTEAFF.